The clone carrying this T cell receptor (beta chain) was counted only a few times. CDR1 and CDR2 from the germline V gene are SGHDT and YYEEEE. The CDR3 runs 16 residues. After removal of 1 base from V and 4 bases from J, the junction contained 4 bases not matched to a gene. This sample is part of a study of T cells in Graves' hyperthyroidism and ophthalmopathy. Turning to the study itself: Peripheral blood was drawn at first diagnosis, prior to all treatment.

Amplified TCR beta CDR3 regions came from RNA transcripts. In the first-round RT-PCR of the TCR CDR3, the HTBI primer set was used. TCRdb called the multiplex PCR reads again in MiXCR, with one record for every CDR3 protein. The sample includes 300,000 to 450,000 distinct CDR3 sequences, around 15% of them seen just once. This chain links TRBV5-6 with TRBJ2-3, with 12 bases fitting TRBD2. The sample taken for sequencing was blood. This TCR was sampled from a woman in her thirties with Graves' ophthalmopathy. CDR3 protein: CASSLLAGGQADTQYF. CDR3 nucleotides: TGTGCCAGCAGCTTGCTAGCGGGGGGGCAGGCAGATACGCAGTATTTT.